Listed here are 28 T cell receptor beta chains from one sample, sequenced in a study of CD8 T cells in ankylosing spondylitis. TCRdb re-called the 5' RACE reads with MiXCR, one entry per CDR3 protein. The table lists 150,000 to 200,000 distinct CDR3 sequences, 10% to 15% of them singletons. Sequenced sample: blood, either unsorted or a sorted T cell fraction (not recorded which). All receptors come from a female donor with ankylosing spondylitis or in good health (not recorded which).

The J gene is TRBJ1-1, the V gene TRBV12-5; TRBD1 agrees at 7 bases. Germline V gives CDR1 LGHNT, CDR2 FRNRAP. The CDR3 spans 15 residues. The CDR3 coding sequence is TGTGCCACCTGCCAAGAGGGGGCAGCGAACACTGAAGCTTTCTTT. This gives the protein CATCQEGAANTEAFF.

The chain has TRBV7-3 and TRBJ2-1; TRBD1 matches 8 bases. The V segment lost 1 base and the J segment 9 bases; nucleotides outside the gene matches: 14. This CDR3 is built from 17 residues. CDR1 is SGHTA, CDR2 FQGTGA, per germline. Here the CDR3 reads CASSLIAGGAGRGEQFF. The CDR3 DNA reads TGTGCCAGCAGCTTAATTGCAGGGGGCGCGGGTAGGGGTGAGCAGTTCTTC.

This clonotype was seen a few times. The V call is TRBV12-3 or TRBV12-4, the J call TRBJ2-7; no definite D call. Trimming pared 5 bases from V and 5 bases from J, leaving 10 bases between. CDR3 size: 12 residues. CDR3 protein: CASSPSSHEQYF. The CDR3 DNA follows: TGTGCCAGCAGTCCGAGTTCCCACGAGCAGTACTTC.

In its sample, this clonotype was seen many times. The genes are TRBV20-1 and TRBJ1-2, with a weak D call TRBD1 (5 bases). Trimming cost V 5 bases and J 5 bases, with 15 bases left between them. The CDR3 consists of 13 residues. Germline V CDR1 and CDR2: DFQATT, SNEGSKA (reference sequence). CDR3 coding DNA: TGCAGTGCTTTTACCGGGGGTTCTTATGGCTACACCTTC. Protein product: CSAFTGGSYGYTF.

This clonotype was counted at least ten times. CDR3 sequence reads: CASSDRGLAKNIQYF. The CDR3 coding sequence is TGTGCCAGCAGTGACAGGGGGCTGGCCAAAAACATTCAGTACTTC. The V gene is TRBV6-1, the J gene TRBJ2-4; TRBD1 agrees at 8 bases. The germline gives CDR1 MNHNS, CDR2 SASEGT. CDR3 size: 15 residues. The ends lost 3 bases at V and 1 base at J; junction bases unmatched: 2.

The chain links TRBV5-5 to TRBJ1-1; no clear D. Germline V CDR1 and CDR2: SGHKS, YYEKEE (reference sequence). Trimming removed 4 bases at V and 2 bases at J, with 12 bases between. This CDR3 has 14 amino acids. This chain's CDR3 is CASSPLDFNTEAFF. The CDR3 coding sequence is TGTGCCAGCAGCCCTCTGGATTTCAACACTGAAGCTTTCTTT.

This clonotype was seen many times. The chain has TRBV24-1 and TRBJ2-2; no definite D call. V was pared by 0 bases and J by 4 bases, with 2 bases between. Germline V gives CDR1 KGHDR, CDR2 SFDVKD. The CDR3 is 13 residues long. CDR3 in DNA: TGTGCCACCAGTGATTTGGGCACCGGGGAGCTGTTTTTT. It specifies CATSDLGTGELFF.

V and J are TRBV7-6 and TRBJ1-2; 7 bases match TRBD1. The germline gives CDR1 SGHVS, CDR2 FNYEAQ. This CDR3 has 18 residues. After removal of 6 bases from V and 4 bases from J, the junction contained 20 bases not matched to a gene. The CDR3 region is CASSKGTADEGNIYGYTF. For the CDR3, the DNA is TGTGCCAGCAGTAAGGGGACAGCGGATGAGGGAAACATCTATGGCTACACCTTC.

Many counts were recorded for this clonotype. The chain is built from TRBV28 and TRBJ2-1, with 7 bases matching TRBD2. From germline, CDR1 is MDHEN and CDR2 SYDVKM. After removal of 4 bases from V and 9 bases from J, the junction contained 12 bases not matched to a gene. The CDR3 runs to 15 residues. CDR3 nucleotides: TGTGCCAGCAGTTCGCCCGCAGCGGGATTCGGTGAGCAGTTCTTC. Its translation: CASSSPAAGFGEQFF. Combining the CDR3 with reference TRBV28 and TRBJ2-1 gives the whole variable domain DVKVTQSSRYLVKRTGEKVFLECVQDMDHENMFWYRQDPGLGLRLIYFSYDVKMKEKGDIPEGYSVSREKKERFSLILESASTNQTSMYLCASSSPAAGFGEQFFGPGTRLTVL.

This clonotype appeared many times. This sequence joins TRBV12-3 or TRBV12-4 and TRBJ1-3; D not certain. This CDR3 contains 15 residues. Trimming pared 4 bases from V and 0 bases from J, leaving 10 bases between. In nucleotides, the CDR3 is TGTGCCAGCAGTTCGGGATGGCTCTCTGGAAACACCATATATTTT. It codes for CASSSGWLSGNTIYF.

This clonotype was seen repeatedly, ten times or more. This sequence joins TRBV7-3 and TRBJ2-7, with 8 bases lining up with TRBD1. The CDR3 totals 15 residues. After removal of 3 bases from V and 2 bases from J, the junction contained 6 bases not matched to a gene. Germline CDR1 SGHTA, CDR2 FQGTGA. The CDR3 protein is CASSFSGTGAYEQYF. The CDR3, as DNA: TGTGCCAGCAGCTTTTCCGGGACAGGCGCCTACGAGCAGTACTTC.

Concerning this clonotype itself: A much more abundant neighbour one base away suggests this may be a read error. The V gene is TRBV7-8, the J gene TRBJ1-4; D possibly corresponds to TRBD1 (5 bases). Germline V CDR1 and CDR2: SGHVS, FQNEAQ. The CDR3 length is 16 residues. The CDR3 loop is CASSLARDPFREKPFF. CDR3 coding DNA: TGTGCCAGCAGCTTAGCCCGGGACCCCTTCCGAGAAAAACCGTTTTTT.

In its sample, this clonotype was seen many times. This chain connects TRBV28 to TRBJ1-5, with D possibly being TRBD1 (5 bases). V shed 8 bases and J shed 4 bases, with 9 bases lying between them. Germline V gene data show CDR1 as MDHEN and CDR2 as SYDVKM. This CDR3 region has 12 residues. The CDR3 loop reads CASADSNQPQHF. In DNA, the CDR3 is TGTGCCAGCGCCGACAGTAATCAGCCCCAGCATTTT.

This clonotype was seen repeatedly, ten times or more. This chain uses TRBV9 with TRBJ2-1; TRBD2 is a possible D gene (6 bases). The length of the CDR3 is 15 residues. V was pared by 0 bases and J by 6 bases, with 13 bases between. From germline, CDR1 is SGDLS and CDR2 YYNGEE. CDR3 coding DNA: TGTGCCAGCAGCGTAGGGGACTGGGACGCCAATGAGCAGTTCTTC. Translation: CASSVGDWDANEQFF. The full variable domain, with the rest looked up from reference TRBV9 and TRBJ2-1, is DSGVTQTPKHLITATGQRVTLRCSPRSGDLSVYWYQQSLDQGLQFLIQYYNGEERAKGNILERFSAQQFPDLHSELNLSSLELGDSALYFCASSVGDWDANEQFFGPGTRLTVL.

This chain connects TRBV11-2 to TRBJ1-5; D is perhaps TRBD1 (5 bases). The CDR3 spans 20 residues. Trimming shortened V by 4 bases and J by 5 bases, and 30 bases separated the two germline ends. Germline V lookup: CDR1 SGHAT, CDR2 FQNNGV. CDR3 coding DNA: TGTGCCAGCAGCTCTAAAGAGGGGTCCGGAACGAGCGACAGCTATCAGCCCCAGCATTTT. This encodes CASSSKEGSGTSDSYQPQHF.

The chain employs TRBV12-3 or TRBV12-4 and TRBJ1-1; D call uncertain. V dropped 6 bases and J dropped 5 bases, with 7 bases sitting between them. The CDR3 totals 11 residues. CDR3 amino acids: CASRDGTEAFF. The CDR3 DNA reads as TGTGCCAGCAGAGATGGGACTGAAGCTTTCTTT.

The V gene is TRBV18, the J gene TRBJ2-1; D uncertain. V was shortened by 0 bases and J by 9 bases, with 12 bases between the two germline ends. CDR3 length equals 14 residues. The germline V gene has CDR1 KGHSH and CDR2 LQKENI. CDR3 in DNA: TGTGCCAGCTCACCACCGATTCACCGCGGTGAGCAGTTCTTC. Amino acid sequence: CASSPPIHRGEQFF.

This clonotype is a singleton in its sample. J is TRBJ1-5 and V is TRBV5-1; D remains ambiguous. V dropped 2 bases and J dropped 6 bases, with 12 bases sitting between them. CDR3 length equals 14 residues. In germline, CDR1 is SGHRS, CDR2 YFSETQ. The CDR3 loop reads CASSFGQAGQPQHF. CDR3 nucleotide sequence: TGCGCCAGCAGCTTTGGGCAGGCTGGTCAGCCCCAGCATTTT. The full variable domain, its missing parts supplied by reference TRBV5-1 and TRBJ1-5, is KAGVTQTPRYLIKTRGQQVTLSCSPISGHRSVSWYQQTPGQGLQFLFEYFSETQRNKGNFPGRFSGRQFSNSRSEMNVSTLELGDSALYLCASSFGQAGQPQHFGDGTRLSIL.

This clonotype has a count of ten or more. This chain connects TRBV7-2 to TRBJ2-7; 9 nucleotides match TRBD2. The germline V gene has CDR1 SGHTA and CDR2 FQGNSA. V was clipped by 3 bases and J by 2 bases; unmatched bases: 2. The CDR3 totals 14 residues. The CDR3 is CASSFSGSPYEQYF. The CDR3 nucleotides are TGTGCCAGCAGCTTTAGCGGGAGCCCCTACGAGCAGTACTTC.

CDR3 region: CASSQGTAYNEQFF. Written as DNA, the CDR3 is TGTGCCAGCAGCCAAGGGACAGCGTACAATGAGCAGTTCTTC. The chain uses TRBV3-1 and TRBJ2-1, with D possibly being TRBD1 (6 bases). The germline V and J ends were trimmed by 1 base and 4 bases, with 8 bases remaining between them. Germline CDR1 and CDR2: LGHDT and YNNKEL (reference sequence). The CDR3 totals 14 residues.

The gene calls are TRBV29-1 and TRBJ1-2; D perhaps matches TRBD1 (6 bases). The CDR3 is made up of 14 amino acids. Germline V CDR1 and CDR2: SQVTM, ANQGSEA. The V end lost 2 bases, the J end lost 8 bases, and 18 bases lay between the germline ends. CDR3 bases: TGCAGCGTTGAATTAGGGGGAGGAGGGACCGGCTACACCTTC. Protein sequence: CSVELGGGGTGYTF.

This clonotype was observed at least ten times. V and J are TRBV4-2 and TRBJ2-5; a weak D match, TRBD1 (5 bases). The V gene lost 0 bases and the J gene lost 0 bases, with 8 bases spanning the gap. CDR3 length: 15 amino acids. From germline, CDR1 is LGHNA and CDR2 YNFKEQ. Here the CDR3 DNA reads TGTGCCAGCAGCCAAGATAGGGGCGACCAAGAGACCCAGTACTTC. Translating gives CASSQDRGDQETQYF.

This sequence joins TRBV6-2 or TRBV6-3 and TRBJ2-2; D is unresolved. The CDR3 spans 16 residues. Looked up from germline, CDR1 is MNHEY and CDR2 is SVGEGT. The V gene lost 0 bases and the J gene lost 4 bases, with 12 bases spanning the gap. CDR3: CASSYSESLSTGELFF. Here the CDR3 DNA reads TGTGCCAGCAGTTACTCGGAGAGTCTCTCCACCGGGGAGCTGTTTTTT.

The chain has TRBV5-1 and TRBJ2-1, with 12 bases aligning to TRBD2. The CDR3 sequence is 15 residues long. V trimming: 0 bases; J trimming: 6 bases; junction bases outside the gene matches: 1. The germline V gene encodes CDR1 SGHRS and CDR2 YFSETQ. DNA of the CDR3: TGCGCCAGCAGCTTGGGGACTAGCGGGATCAATGAGCAGTTCTTC. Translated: CASSLGTSGINEQFF.

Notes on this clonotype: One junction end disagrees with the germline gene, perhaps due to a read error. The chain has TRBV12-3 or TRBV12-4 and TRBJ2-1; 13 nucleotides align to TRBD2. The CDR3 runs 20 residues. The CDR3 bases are TGTGCCAGCAGATTAGCCCCGGGACTAGCGGGATTCGGGACCTACAATGAGCAGTTCTTC. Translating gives CASRLAPGLAGFGTYNEQFF.

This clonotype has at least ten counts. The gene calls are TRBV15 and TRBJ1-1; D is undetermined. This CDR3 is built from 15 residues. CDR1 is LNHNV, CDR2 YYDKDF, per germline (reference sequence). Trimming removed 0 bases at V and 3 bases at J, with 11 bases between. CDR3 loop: CATSRDLASDTEAFF. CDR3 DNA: TGTGCCACCAGCAGAGATTTGGCTTCCGACACTGAAGCTTTCTTT.

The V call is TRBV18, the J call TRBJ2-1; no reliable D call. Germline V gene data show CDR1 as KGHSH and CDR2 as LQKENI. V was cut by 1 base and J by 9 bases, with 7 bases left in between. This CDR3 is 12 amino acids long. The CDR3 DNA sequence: TGTGCCAGCTCACCACGAGCCGGTGAGCAGTTCTTC. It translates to CASSPRAGEQFF.

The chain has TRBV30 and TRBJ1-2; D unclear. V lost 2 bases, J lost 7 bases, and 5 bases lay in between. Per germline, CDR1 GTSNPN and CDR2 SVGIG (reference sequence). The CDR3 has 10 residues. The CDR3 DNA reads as TGTGCCTGGAGTCACGTTGGCTACACCTTC. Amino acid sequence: CAWSHVGYTF.